This T cell receptor (beta chain) was found in a study of T cells expressing NK-cell markers. TCRdb derives one entry per CDR3 protein from the 5' RACE reads, leaving out DNA. This sample's table has 200,000 to 300,000 distinct CDR3 sequences. This TCR was recovered from a man in his late teens or twenties in good health. The material sequenced was blood T cells: a sorted CD56 or NKG2C T cell subset, CD4+ or CD8+ T cells, or bulk PBMC T cells (not recorded which).

CDR3 in amino acids: CALTGLYLNTEAFF. The chain has TRBV30 and TRBJ1-1; TCRdb reports TRBD1, a call that lacks DNA to check it against. Germline V gives CDR1 GTSNPN, CDR2 SVGIG (reference sequence). The CDR3 covers 14 residues. Full variable domain (missing parts from reference TRBV30 and TRBJ1-1): SQTIHQWPATLVQPVGSPLSLECTVEGTSNPNLYWYRQAAGRGLQLLFYSVGIGQISSEVPQNLSASRPQDRQFILSSKKLLLSDSGFYLCALTGLYLNTEAFFGQGTRLTVV.